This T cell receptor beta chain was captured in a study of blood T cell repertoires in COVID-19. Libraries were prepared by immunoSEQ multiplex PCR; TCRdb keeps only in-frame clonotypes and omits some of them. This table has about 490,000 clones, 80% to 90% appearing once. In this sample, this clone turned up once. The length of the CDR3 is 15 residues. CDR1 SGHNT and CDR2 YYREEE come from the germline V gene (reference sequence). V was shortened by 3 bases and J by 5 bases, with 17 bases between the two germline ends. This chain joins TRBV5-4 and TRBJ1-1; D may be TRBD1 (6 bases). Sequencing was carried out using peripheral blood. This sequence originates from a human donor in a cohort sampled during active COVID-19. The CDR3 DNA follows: TGTGCCAGCAGCTCTACAGGGTTCCCGGGGACTGAAGCTTTCTTT. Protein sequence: CASSSTGFPGTEAFF.